The entry below describes one T cell receptor (beta chain). This sample is part of a study of identical twins. The CDR3 loop spans 14 amino acids. The trim removed 7 bases at V and 7 bases at J, leaving 6 bases unmatched. Germline values: CDR1 SEHNR, CDR2 FQNEAQ (reference sequence). Template switching added a universal primer site, and cDNA bore unique molecular identifiers. Each CDR3 protein gets one entry after TCRdb re-called the 5' RACE reads with MiXCR. This table has some 1,600,000 distinct CDR3 sequences, roughly a third appearing once. The genes are TRBV7-9 and TRBJ2-1, with 11 nucleotides matching TRBD2. This TCR was recovered from a newborn girl in good health. Sequencing was carried out using cord blood. CDR3 in DNA: TGTGCCAGCAAATGGGCTAGCGGGGGGAATGAGCAGTTCTTC. Translated, it gives CASKWASGGNEQFF.